The subject of this entry is one T cell receptor (beta chain). This CDR3 spans 15 amino acids. CDR1 is SEHNR and CDR2 is FQNEAQ in the germline V gene (reference sequence). Trimming removed 5 bases at V and 1 base at J, with 14 bases between. In the original workflow: Estimation of nucleated cell counts was performed using reference gene primer amplification. The protocol was immunoSEQ multiplex PCR, while the TCRdb copy is restricted to in-frame clones and leaves out a portion. V and J calls and clone size come straight from that table; D and trimming were deduced from the DNA. The repertoire holds under 45,000 clones, with around 86% as singletons. These data belong to a study of blood T cell repertoires in COVID-19. Study in general: T cells, B-cell-depleted T cells, or PBMCs provided the cDNA or gDNA that served as material.

Sequencing was carried out using peripheral blood. This receptor was taken from a man aged 40-50 years with active COVID-19. The gene calls are TRBV7-9 and TRBJ2-5; D perhaps matches TRBD2 (5 bases). CDR3 in amino acids: CASSHASTIQETQYF. The CDR3 region has the DNA TGTGCCAGCAGCCACGCATCGACTATCCAAGAGACCCAGTACTTC. Full variable domain (missing parts from reference TRBV7-9 and TRBJ2-5): DTGVSQNPRHKITKRGQNVTFRCDPISEHNRLYWYRQTLGQGPEFLTYFQNEAQLEKSRLLSDRFSAERPKGSFSTLEIQRTEQGDSAMYLCASSHASTIQETQYFGPGTRLLVL.